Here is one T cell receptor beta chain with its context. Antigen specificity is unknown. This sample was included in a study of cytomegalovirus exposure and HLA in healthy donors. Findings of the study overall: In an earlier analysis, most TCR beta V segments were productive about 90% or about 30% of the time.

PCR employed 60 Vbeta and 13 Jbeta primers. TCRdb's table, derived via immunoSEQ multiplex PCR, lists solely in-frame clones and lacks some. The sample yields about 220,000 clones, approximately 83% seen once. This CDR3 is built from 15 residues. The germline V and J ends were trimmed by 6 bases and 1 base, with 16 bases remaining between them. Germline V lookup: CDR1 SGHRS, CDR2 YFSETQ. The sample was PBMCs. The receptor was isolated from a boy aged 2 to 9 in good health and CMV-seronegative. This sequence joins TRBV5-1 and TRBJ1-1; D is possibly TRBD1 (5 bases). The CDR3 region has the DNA TGCGCCAGCACTCTCACCGGGGGGGGGAACACTGAAGCTTTCTTT. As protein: CASTLTGGGNTEAFF.